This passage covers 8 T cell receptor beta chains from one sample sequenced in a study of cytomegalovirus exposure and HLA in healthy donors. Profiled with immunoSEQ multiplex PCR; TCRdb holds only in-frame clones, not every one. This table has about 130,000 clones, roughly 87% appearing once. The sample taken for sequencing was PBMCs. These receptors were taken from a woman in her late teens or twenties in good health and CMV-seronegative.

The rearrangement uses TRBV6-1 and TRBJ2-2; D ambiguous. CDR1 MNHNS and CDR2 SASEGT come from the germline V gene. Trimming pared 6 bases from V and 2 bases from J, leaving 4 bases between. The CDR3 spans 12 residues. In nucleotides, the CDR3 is TGTGCCAGCAGGGGCAACACCGGGGAGCTGTTTTTT. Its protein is CASRGNTGELFF.

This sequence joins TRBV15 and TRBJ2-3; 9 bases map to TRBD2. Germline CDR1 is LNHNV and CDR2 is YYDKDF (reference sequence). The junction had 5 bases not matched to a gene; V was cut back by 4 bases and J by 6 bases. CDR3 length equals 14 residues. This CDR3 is CATSNLAGFDTQYF. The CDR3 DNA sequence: TGTGCCACCAGCAATCTAGCGGGGTTTGATACGCAGTATTTT.

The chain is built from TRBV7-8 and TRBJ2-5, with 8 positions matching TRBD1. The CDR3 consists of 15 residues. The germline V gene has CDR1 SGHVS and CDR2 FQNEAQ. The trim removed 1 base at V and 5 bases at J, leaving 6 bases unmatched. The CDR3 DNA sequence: TGTGCCAGCAGCTTAGGGACAGGGTCATGGGAGACCCAGTACTTC. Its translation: CASSLGTGSWETQYF. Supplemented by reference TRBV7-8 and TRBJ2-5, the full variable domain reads GAGVSQSPRYKVAKRGQDVALRCDPISGHVSLFWYQQALGQGPEFLTYFQNEAQLDKSGLPSDRFFAERPEGSVSTLKIQRTQQEDSAVYLCASSLGTGSWETQYFGPGTRLLVL.

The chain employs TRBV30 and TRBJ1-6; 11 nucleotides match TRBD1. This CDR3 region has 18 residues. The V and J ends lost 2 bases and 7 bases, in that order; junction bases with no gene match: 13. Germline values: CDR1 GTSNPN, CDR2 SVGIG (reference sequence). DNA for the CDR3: TGTGCCTGGAGTATACTATTAAAGAGGGACAGGGGGAATTCACCCCTCCACTTT. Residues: CAWSILLKRDRGNSPLHF. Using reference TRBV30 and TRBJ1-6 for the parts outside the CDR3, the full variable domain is SQTIHQWPATLVQPVGSPLSLECTVEGTSNPNLYWYRQAAGRGLQLLFYSVGIGQISSEVPQNLSASRPQDRQFILSSKKLLLSDSGFYLCAWSILLKRDRGNSPLHFGNGTRLTVT.

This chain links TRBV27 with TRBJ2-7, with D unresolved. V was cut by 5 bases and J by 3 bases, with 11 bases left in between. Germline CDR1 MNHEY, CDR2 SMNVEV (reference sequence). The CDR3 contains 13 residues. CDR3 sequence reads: CASSLGVVYEQYF. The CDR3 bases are TGTGCCAGCAGTCTAGGTGTGGTCTACGAGCAGTACTTC.

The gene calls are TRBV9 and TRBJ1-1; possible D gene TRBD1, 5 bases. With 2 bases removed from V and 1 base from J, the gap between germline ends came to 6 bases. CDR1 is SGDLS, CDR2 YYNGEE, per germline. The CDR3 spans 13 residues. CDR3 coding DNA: TGTGCCAGCAGCGTGGGGCGGAACACTGAAGCTTTCTTT. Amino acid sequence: CASSVGRNTEAFF.

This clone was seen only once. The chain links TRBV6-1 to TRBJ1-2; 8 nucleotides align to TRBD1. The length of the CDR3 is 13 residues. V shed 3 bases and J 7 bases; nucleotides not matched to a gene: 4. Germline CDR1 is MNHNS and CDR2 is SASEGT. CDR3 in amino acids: CASSDGQGVGYTF. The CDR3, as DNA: TGTGCCAGCAGTGACGGACAGGGAGTTGGCTACACCTTC.

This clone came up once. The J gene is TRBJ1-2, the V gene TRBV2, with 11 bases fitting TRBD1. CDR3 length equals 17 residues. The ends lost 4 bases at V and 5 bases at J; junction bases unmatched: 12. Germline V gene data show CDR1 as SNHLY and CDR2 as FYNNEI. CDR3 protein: CASSALRTGGLSYGYTF. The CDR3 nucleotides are TGTGCCAGCAGTGCCCTGAGGACAGGGGGCTTAAGTTATGGCTACACCTTC.